This T cell receptor beta chain emerged from a study of blood T cell repertoires in COVID-19 (dated by TCRdb to about 2020). As for the study more broadly: The collaborator samples originated in the United States, Italy and Spain and spanned the acute and convalescent phases of COVID-19. HLA class I and class II types, where available, came from metadata supplied by the sample provider rather than from assay-based typing. The material from the prospective study consisted of cDNA or gDNA derived from T cells, B-cell-depleted T cells, or PBMCs. The dataset comprised deeply sampled blood TCRbeta repertoires from subjects exposed to, actively infected with, or recovered from COVID-19. The repertoires were made available in a free public database intended to serve as a resource for research on the immune response to SARS-CoV-2. The sample metadata nearly always contained a de-identified subject ID, COVID-19 status, age in years and sex. The samples were drawn from two sources: the first 160 participants of the ongoing ImmuneRACE study, and 1,254 subjects contributed by 6 global collaborators. The paper's findings and limits, for the study overall: Clinical and demographic metadata were provided uncurated, with the amount varying by source and participant.

To note about this clone: This receptor's antigen is unknown. No clone much larger than this one lies a single base away; base qualities are absent.

The immunoSEQ Assay, a bias-controlled multiplex PCR, was used to amplify TCRbeta CDR3 regions from genomic DNA. The study's processing was this. The number of nucleated cells in each sample was estimated by amplification of reference gene primers within the assay. To quantify the absolute abundance of each unique TCRbeta CDR3 rearrangement, sequence reads were collapsed and filtered. Productive Simpson clonality was computed per sample as the square root of Simpson's diversity index over productive rearrangements. TCRdb retrieved this table from immuneACCESS and kept in-frame rearrangements only. Not all clones are present; in checked studies, unresolved V genes account for under half, and no reason is known for the remainder. The V and J calls and the clone size are those of that table, but D and trimming were determined from the DNA. Counted in this sample were a few hundred thousand clones; roughly nine tenths of them appeared once. The top ten clonotypes cover approximately 8% of the sample.

Enrolling through a virtual design, the prospective study's participants ranged in age from roughly 18 to 90 years and lived across 20 to 30 United States geographic areas. To assign participants to cohorts, the prospective study relied on clinical history that participants themselves reported in a screening survey and a study questionnaire. Recovered participants in ImmuneRACE Cohort 3 were defined by two consecutive negative NP/OP PCR tests, clearance by a healthcare professional, or resolution of symptoms. Each participant in the prospective study had whole blood, serum and a nasopharyngeal or oropharyngeal swab collected by mobile phlebotomists. Prospective study participants could optionally give additional blood draws and questionnaires over an approximately two-month period. Before DNA extraction, blood samples from the prospective study were shipped at room temperature or frozen. V is trimmed back by 4 bases and J by 7 bases, and the junction contains 9 bases that no gene match accounts for. The germline V gene specifies SGHRS as CDR1 and YFSETQ as CDR2. There are 16 amino acids in the CDR3, from cysteine to phenylalanine inclusive. Only the CDR3 region is kept as DNA, spanning 48 bases read in frame from base 1.

The chain was built from TRBV5-1 and TRBJ2-1; TRBD2 fits 12 bases in the junction. This TCR derives from a woman aged 55-75 years who had recovered from COVID-19. The material sequenced was PBMCs or T cells enriched from blood (not recorded which). The sequenced DNA is TGCGCCAGCAGCGCGTTGCTAGCGGGGGGGCGGAATGAGCAGTTCTTC. It is translated as CASSALLAGGRNEQFF.